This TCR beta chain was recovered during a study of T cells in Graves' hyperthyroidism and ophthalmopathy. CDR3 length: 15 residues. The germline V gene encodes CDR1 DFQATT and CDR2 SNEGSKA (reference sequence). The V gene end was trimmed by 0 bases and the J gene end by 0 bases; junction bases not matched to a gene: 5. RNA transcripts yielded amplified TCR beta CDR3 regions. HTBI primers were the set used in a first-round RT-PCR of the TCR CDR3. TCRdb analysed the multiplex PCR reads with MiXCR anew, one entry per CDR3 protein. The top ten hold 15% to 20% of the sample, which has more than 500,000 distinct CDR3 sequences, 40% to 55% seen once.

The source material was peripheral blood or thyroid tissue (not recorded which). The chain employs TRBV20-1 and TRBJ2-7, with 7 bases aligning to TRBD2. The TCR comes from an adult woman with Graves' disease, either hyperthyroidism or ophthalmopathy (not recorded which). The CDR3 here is CSARDRGGSSYEQYF. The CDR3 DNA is TGCAGTGCTAGAGATCGGGGCGGGAGCTCCTACGAGCAGTACTTC.